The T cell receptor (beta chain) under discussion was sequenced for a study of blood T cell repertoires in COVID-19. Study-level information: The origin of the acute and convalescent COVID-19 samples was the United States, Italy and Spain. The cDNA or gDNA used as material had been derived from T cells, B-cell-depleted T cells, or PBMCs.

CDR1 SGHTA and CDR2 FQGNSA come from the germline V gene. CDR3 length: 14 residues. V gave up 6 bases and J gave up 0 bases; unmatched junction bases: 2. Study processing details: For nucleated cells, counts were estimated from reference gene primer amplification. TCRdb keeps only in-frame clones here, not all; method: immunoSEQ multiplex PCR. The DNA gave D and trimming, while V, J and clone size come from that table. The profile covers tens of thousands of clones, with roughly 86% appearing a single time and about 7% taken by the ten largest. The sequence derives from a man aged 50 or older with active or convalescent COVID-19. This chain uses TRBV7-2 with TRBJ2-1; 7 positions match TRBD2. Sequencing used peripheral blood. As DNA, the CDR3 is TGTGCCAGCAGTCTAGCGGACTCCTACAATGAGCAGTTCTTC. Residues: CASSLADSYNEQFF.